This TCR beta chain was observed in a study of T-cell reconstitution after alpha-beta-depleted transplantation in children. Unique molecular identifiers tagged the TCRbeta library. TCRdb passed the PCR reads through MiXCR, listing each CDR3 protein once. Among over 200,000 distinct CDR3 sequences listed, approximately 17% were seen once. V trimming: 5 bases; J trimming: 4 bases; junction bases outside the gene matches: 9. The CDR3 is made up of 15 amino acids. Per the germline V gene, CDR1 is MNHEY and CDR2 is SMNVEV (reference sequence). Regarding this clonotype: Antigen unknown.

Findings of the study overall: From newly produced T cells came most of the T-cell counts and diversity one year after transplant.

This chain uses TRBV27 with TRBJ2-3; 7 nucleotides agree with TRBD1. The sequencing used PBMCs, mostly from graft donor cells, collected 360 days after TCRalphabeta/CD19-depleted stem cell transplant. The receptor's source is a male patient aged 2-15 years who had a stem cell transplant for acute lymphoblastic leukemia, so the T cells may come from the graft donor. For the CDR3, the DNA is TGTGCCAGCAGTGTACGACAGGGTTGGGCAGATACGCAGTATTTT. Protein: CASSVRQGWADTQYF.